This entry lists 18 T cell receptor beta chains sequenced from one sample in a study of HIV-infected patients and healthy controls (dated by TCRdb to 2013 to 2016). The method behind the library was 5' RACE. The instrument was an Illumina MiSeq. SuperScript III was used to reverse transcribe 500 ng RNA with primers targeting the alpha and beta constant regions. Separate alpha and beta chain libraries were generated by chain-specific third strand synthesis with multiplexing indices. TCRdb reprocessing: public reads trimmed at Q25 with fastp, clones called with MiXCR, in-frame beta chains kept. Each CDR3 protein gets just one entry, which takes the most common genes and DNA from the rows behind it. In all, the sample holds 18,000 or so distinct CDR3 sequences, and 12% of those were seen once. The ten largest clones take up approximately 12% of the sample. Whole blood was used without cell fractionation, so the repertoire reflected all unsorted peripheral T cells.

Source material: blood. These receptors all stem from an adult in good health.

The chain recombines TRBV6-2 or TRBV6-3 with TRBJ1-1; D is undetermined. The CDR3 sequence is 14 residues long. The germline gives CDR1 MNHEY, CDR2 SVGEGT. The germline V and J ends were trimmed by 1 base and 1 base, with 7 bases remaining between them. The CDR3 nucleotides read TGTGCCAGCAGTTACTACCGGCCGAACACTGAAGCTTTCTTT. Amino acids: CASSYYRPNTEAFF.

This clonotype came up many times. CDR3 bases: TGTGCCAGCAGACTCAGGGGACAGGGAACCTACGAGCAGTACTTC. Translated, it gives CASRLRGQGTYEQYF. The rearrangement uses TRBV6-5 and TRBJ2-7; 9 positions agree with TRBD1. Germline V CDR1 and CDR2: MNHEY, SVGAGI. CDR3 length: 15 residues. The V and J ends lost 6 bases and 2 bases, in that order; junction bases with no gene match: 8.

This clonotype was found many times. V gene TRBV12-3 or TRBV12-4 combines with J gene TRBJ1-2, with 9 nucleotides matching TRBD1. V shed 6 bases, J shed 4 bases, and the junction held 3 bases outside the gene matches. CDR3 length: 13 residues. The CDR3 sequence is CASSPTGGYGYTF. For the CDR3, the DNA is TGTGCCAGCAGCCCGACAGGGGGCTATGGCTACACCTTC.

The chain employs TRBV18 and TRBJ1-4; D call uncertain. Germline V gene data show CDR1 as KGHSH and CDR2 as LQKENI. The V and J ends lost 6 bases and 3 bases respectively, with 11 bases between them. The CDR3 spans 14 residues. The CDR3 coding sequence is TGTGCCAGCTCTCGGACTGTCCCTAATGAAAAACTGTTTTTT. This codes for CASSRTVPNEKLFF.

A few counts support this clonotype. The genes are TRBV20-1 and TRBJ2-5; no definite D call. Germline loops: CDR1 DFQATT, CDR2 SNEGSKA (reference sequence). The germline V and J ends were trimmed by 6 bases and 1 base, with 15 bases remaining between them. The CDR3 consists of 14 residues. The CDR3 DNA reads TGCAGTGCCCGACGGACCGGGCCCCAAGAGACCCAGTACTTC. The encoded protein is CSARRTGPQETQYF.

This clonotype was seen at least ten times. V is TRBV12-5 and J is TRBJ2-2; 10 bases line up with TRBD2. Germline CDR1 and CDR2: LGHNT and FRNRAP. V was clipped by 0 bases and J by 3 bases; unmatched bases: 16. This CDR3 is 21 amino acids long. This CDR3 is CASGLVRGSTSGEGDTGELFF. The CDR3 nucleotides are TGTGCTAGTGGTTTGGTACGAGGGTCCACTAGCGGGGAAGGTGACACCGGGGAGCTGTTTTTT.

In its sample, this clonotype ranks as medium-sized. The chain is built from TRBV20-1 and TRBJ1-2; TRBD1 agrees at 8 bases. Trimming at V came to 0 bases and at J to 8 bases, leaving 5 bases not matched to a gene. Germline values: CDR1 DFQATT, CDR2 SNEGSKA (reference sequence). The CDR3 runs 13 residues. The CDR3 loop reads CSARDRNRGGYTF. CDR3 DNA sequence: TGCAGTGCTAGAGATCGGAACAGGGGGGGCTACACCTTC.

This clonotype was detected a few times. The V call is TRBV7-3, the J call TRBJ1-6, with no clear D. The V gene lost 4 bases and the J gene lost 10 bases, with 11 bases spanning the gap. The CDR3 has 13 amino acids. The germline gives CDR1 SGHTA, CDR2 FQGTGA. CDR3 in DNA: TGTGCCAGCAGCTCCTCACTGATCTCACCCCTCCACTTT. Its protein is CASSSSLISPLHF.

V and J are TRBV12-3 or TRBV12-4 and TRBJ2-2; no clear D gene. Trimming shortened V by 5 bases and J by 6 bases, and 13 bases separated the two germline ends. There are 14 residues in the CDR3. CDR3 DNA sequence: TGTGCCAGCAGTGGAGTAAACAGCCCCGGGGAGCTGTTTTTT. This translates into CASSGVNSPGELFF.

By sample share, this clonotype is medium-sized. The chain couples TRBV7-9 to TRBJ1-1; TRBD1 agrees at 7 bases. Looked up from germline, CDR1 is SEHNR and CDR2 is FQNEAQ (reference sequence). The CDR3 has 14 amino acids. Unmatched junction bases numbered 3, after V lost 1 base and J lost 4 bases. The CDR3 is CASSLDRGSTEAFF. CDR3 bases: TGTGCCAGCAGCTTAGACAGGGGTAGCACTGAAGCTTTCTTT.

This chain joins TRBV28 and TRBJ2-7, with D possibly being TRBD1 (8 bases). CDR3 length: 16 amino acids. The germline gives CDR1 MDHEN, CDR2 SYDVKM. V shed 4 bases and J shed 4 bases, with 20 bases lying between them. The CDR3 nucleotides are TGTGCCAGCAGTTGTAACAGGGGGGGGGCAGAATACGAGCAGTACTTC. This codes for CASSCNRGGAEYEQYF.

This clonotype was recorded at least ten times. The chain combines TRBV6-2 or TRBV6-3 with TRBJ2-5, with 11 bases fitting TRBD2. CDR1 is MNHEY and CDR2 is SVGEGT in the germline V gene. Trimming removed 0 bases from V and 7 bases from J; junction bases left unmatched: 13. CDR3 size: 18 residues. The CDR3 DNA reads as TGTGCCAGCAGTTACTCGAGAAGTAGCGGGGGGGTCTCGTTGACCCAGTACTTC. Translation gives CASSYSRSSGGVSLTQYF.

At least ten counts were recorded for this clonotype. V is TRBV11-2 and J is TRBJ2-2; D gene ambiguous. Trimming stripped 3 bases from V and 0 bases from J, with 5 bases between. This CDR3 has 14 amino acids. In germline, CDR1 is SGHAT, CDR2 FQNNGV. The CDR3 sequence is CASSLLANTGELFF. For the CDR3, the DNA is TGTGCCAGCAGCTTGTTGGCGAACACCGGGGAGCTGTTTTTT.

This clonotype was seen a handful of times. The chain joins TRBV9 to TRBJ1-2, with TRBD1 as a possible D gene (5 bases). CDR3 length: 14 residues. Germline assignment: CDR1 SGDLS and CDR2 YYNGEE. Trimming left V 4 bases short and J 1 base short, with 11 bases between. CDR3 in amino acids: CASSPGQGNYGYTF. The CDR3 DNA is TGTGCCAGCAGCCCAGGTCAGGGTAACTATGGCTACACCTTC.

This clonotype is medium-sized in the sample. This rearrangement joins TRBV2 to TRBJ2-6, with TRBD1 identical over 8 bases. The CDR3 runs 14 residues. V lost 10 bases and J lost 2; bases outside the gene matches: 4. Germline V gene lookup returns CDR1 SNHLY and CDR2 FYNNEI. CDR3 nucleotide sequence: TGTGCCAACCCGGACAGGGCTGGGGCCAACGTCCTGACTTTC. This sequence encodes CANPDRAGANVLTF. The full variable domain, in which reference TRBV2 and TRBJ2-6 provide the parts outside the CDR3, is EPEVTQTPSHQVTQMGQEVILRCVPISNHLYFYWYRQILGQKVEFLVSFYNNEISEKSEIFDDQFSVERPDGSNFTLKIRSTKLEDSAMYFCANPDRAGANVLTFGAGSRLTVL.

In its sample, this clonotype was seen many times. The chain uses TRBV4-2 and TRBJ2-7, with 13 bases that match TRBD2. Looked up from germline, CDR1 is LGHNA and CDR2 is YNFKEQ. With V trimmed by 4 bases and J by 3 bases, 9 bases remained unmatched. The CDR3 runs 17 residues. The CDR3 DNA is TGTGCCAGCAGCCGTAGACTAGCGGGGGGTTCGAGCTACGAGCAGTACTTC. Translation: CASSRRLAGGSSYEQYF.

At least ten counts were recorded for this clonotype. The CDR3 spells CAIIDRTKNIQYF. CDR3 nucleotides: TGTGCCATCATCGACAGAACTAAAAACATTCAGTACTTC. V and J are TRBV28 and TRBJ2-4, with D possibly matching TRBD1 (5 bases). The germline V gene encodes CDR1 MDHEN and CDR2 SYDVKM. Trimming pared 10 bases from V and 4 bases from J, leaving 14 bases between. The CDR3 runs 13 residues. The variable domain in full, with the rest retrieved from reference TRBV28 and TRBJ2-4, is DVKVTQSSRYLVKRTGEKVFLECVQDMDHENMFWYRQDPGLGLRLIYFSYDVKMKEKGDIPEGYSVSREKKERFSLILESASTNQTSMYLCAIIDRTKNIQYFGAGTRLSVL.

This clonotype has ten or more counts. The rearrangement joins TRBV7-2 to TRBJ2-3; D gene ambiguous. The CDR3 has 12 residues. CDR1 is SGHTA, CDR2 FQGNSA, per germline. V was clipped by 5 bases and J by 3 bases, with 6 bases between them. The CDR3 DNA sequence: TGTGCCAGCAGCCTGCGGACAGATACGCAGTATTTT. This gives the protein CASSLRTDTQYF.